One and the same sample provided the 26 T cell receptor beta chains below, sequenced in a study of blood T cells in healthy people across ages (dated by TCRdb to about 2015). Libraries were prepared through 5' RACE. For sequencing, an Illumina HiSeq 2500 was employed. A second PCR of roughly 7 to 11 cycles was performed with a sample-barcoded 5' primer and a J-beta primer mix. Using fastp trimming at Q25 and MiXCR clonotype assembly, TCRdb reanalyzed the public sequencing data and kept in-frame beta chains. CDR3 protein sequences are deduplicated, and each keeps its most common genes and DNA. For this sample the table gives fewer than 950,000 distinct CDR3 sequences, of which around 36% were detected only once. The top ten hold about an eighth of the sample. Input material: blood. These receptors came from a man younger than 30 in good health.

Concerning this clonotype: A much larger clone differs by one base, so this may be a read error. The chain has TRBV24-1 and TRBJ2-3, with unresolved D. The CDR3 covers 15 residues. V was cut by 5 bases and J by 2 bases, with 13 bases left in between. Per germline, CDR1 KGHDR and CDR2 SFDVKD. CDR3 coding DNA: TGTGCCACCAGTGGTTCCGGCAGGTCCACAGATACGCAGTATTTT. Translation gives CATSGSGRSTDTQYF.

This clonotype was recorded a few times. The gene calls are TRBV5-1 and TRBJ2-5; TRBD2 might be the D (7 bases). Trimming cost V 0 bases and J 4 bases, with 16 bases left between them. CDR3 length equals 16 residues. Germline V gene data show CDR1 as SGHRS and CDR2 as YFSETQ. The CDR3 protein is CASSLVGAGARETQYF. The CDR3 DNA sequence: TGCGCCAGCAGCTTGGTTGGCGCGGGGGCGCGAGAGACCCAGTACTTC.

With regard to this clonotype: Relative to the germline gene, one junction end is altered; a read error may explain this. The chain is built from TRBV6-2 or TRBV6-3 and TRBJ1-5; TRBD1 agrees at 8 bases. The CDR3 has 17 residues. From germline, CDR1 is MNHEY and CDR2 SVGEGT. The CDR3 DNA follows: TGTACCAGCAGTTACGCGACCTCAGGGGGCAATACGCAGCCCCAGCATTTT. It yields the protein CTSSYATSGGNTQPQHF.

Comments on this clonotype: One end of the junction is discordant with germline, which a read error may explain. J is TRBJ1-2 and V is TRBV12-3 or TRBV12-4; D is undetermined. The length of the CDR3 is 14 residues. CDR3 nucleotide sequence: TGTGCCGGCAGTTTATATCCCACTAACTATGGCTACACCTTC. As protein: CAGSLYPTNYGYTF.

This clonotype showed up many times. The chain combines TRBV20-1 with TRBJ1-1; perhaps TRBD1 as D (6 bases). CDR1 and CDR2 from the germline V gene are DFQATT and SNEGSKA (reference sequence). The CDR3 is made up of 13 amino acids. V gave up 6 bases and J gave up 7 bases, with 18 bases separating them. This CDR3 is CSAGGGRGNEAFF. CDR3 coding DNA: TGCAGTGCCGGTGGGGGAAGGGGGAATGAAGCTTTCTTT.

This clonotype is a singleton in its sample. This chain uses TRBV27 with TRBJ2-3; D assignment may be TRBD1 or TRBD2 (6 bases each). CDR3 length equals 13 residues. In germline, CDR1 is MNHEY, CDR2 SMNVEV (reference sequence). V lost 8 bases and J 4 bases, leaving 13 bases between the germline ends. This chain's CDR3 is CASSPGASDTQYF. CDR3 bases: TGTGCCAGCTCCCCGGGGGCCTCAGATACGCAGTATTTT.

This clonotype was counted only a few times. The gene calls are TRBV5-1 and TRBJ2-1; 9 bases are shared with TRBD1. With the DNA end fitting TRBJ2-7 better, the J assignment may be wrong. The CDR3 has 19 residues. CDR1 is SGHRS, CDR2 YFSETQ, per germline. The DNA for the CDR3 is TGCGCCAGCAGCCACACGGAAGGGGGACAGGGTTCGGCTGGGAATGAGCAGTACTTC. Translation gives CASSHTEGGQGSAGNEQYF.

This clonotype was detected a few times. This chain joins TRBV6-6 and TRBJ1-1; D call uncertain. The CDR3 has 14 amino acids. Trimming stripped 6 bases from V and 2 bases from J, with 13 bases between. Germline lookup yields CDR1 MNHNY and CDR2 SVGAGI (reference sequence). This CDR3 reads CASSLHRGNTEAFF. CDR3 DNA: TGTGCCAGCAGCCTTCATCGGGGAAACACTGAAGCTTTCTTT.

The V and J genes are TRBV4-1 and TRBJ2-4, with D possibly being TRBD2 (5 bases). V was shortened by 1 base and J by 0 bases, with 16 bases between the two germline ends. Germline V CDR1 and CDR2: MGHRA, YSYEKL. This CDR3 spans 18 amino acids. The CDR3 nucleotides are TGCGCCAGCAGCCAAGGGCCCCAGAGAGGGCTAGCCAAAAACATTCAGTACTTC. This gives the protein CASSQGPQRGLAKNIQYF.

The J gene is TRBJ2-7, the V gene TRBV7-3, with D possibly being TRBD1 (6 bases). The CDR3 consists of 14 residues. CDR1 is SGHTA and CDR2 is FQGTGA in the germline V gene. With 5 bases removed from V and 9 bases from J, the gap between germline ends came to 20 bases. The CDR3 DNA follows: TGTGCCAGCAGCCCAACAGGGCCGGGCCGTCCGCAGTACTTC. This encodes CASSPTGPGRPQYF.

This clonotype occurred a few times. V gene TRBV14 combines with J gene TRBJ2-1, with D uncertain. The V end lost 0 bases, the J end lost 7 bases, and 10 bases lay between the germline ends. The CDR3 length is 14 residues. Germline-derived CDR1 and CDR2 are SGHDN and FVKESK. The CDR3 region has the DNA TGTGCCAGCAGCCAAGATCTAGTCAGGAATGAGCAGTTCTTC. Protein sequence: CASSQDLVRNEQFF.

This clonotype was observed a few times. V and J are TRBV7-2 and TRBJ2-7; 7 bases map to TRBD1. CDR1 and CDR2 from the germline V gene are SGHTA and FQGNSA. Losses at the gene ends were 3 bases for V and 0 bases for J; bases not matched to a gene: 5. The length of the CDR3 is 15 residues. The CDR3, as DNA: TGTGCCAGCAGCTTGGAGGACAGGTACTCCTACGAGCAGTACTTC. Its translation: CASSLEDRYSYEQYF.

V gene TRBV9 combines with J gene TRBJ2-7; possible D gene TRBD2, 6 bases. The CDR3 is 14 residues long. Germline CDR1 SGDLS, CDR2 YYNGEE. Trimming removed 4 bases at V and 6 bases at J, with 17 bases between. As DNA, the CDR3 is TGTGCCAGCAGCCCAGATGGAGGGTCTGTCGAGCAGTACTTC. It translates to CASSPDGGSVEQYF. The whole variable domain, remainder taken from reference TRBV9 and TRBJ2-7, is DSGVTQTPKHLITATGQRVTLRCSPRSGDLSVYWYQQSLDQGLQFLIQYYNGEERAKGNILERFSAQQFPDLHSELNLSSLELGDSALYFCASSPDGGSVEQYFGPGTRLTVT.

V and J are TRBV27 and TRBJ1-2, with 7 nucleotides matching TRBD1. V lost 6 bases, J lost 5 bases, and 6 bases stayed unmatched. The CDR3 is made up of 13 amino acids. The germline CDR1 and CDR2 sequences are MNHEY and SMNVEV (reference sequence). Here the CDR3 reads CASRTTGEYGYTF. The CDR3, as DNA: TGTGCCAGCAGGACAACAGGGGAGTATGGCTACACCTTC.

The rearrangement uses TRBV9 and TRBJ1-1; 7 positions match TRBD1. V shed 4 bases, J shed 12 bases, and the junction held 18 bases outside the gene matches. The CDR3 extends over 15 amino acids. Per germline, CDR1 SGDLS and CDR2 YYNGEE. The CDR3 sequence: CASSLRQGSPDNPFF. In nucleotides, the CDR3 is TGTGCCAGCAGCCTCCGACAGGGTTCCCCCGATAACCCTTTCTTT.

The chain recombines TRBV20-1 with TRBJ1-1; D unresolved. V gave up 0 bases and J gave up 7 bases, with 18 bases separating them. Germline V gene lookup returns CDR1 DFQATT and CDR2 SNEGSKA (reference sequence). The CDR3 sequence is 15 residues long. This chain's CDR3 is CSARDFVGQVNEAFF. The CDR3 coding sequence is TGCAGTGCTAGAGATTTCGTTGGGCAGGTGAATGAAGCTTTCTTT.

The chain combines TRBV7-3 with TRBJ1-2; 9 nucleotides match TRBD1. V dropped 5 bases and J dropped 8; count of bases not matched to a gene: 12. CDR3 length equals 15 residues. Germline CDR1 reads SGHTA; CDR2 reads FQGTGA. DNA of the CDR3: TGTGCCAGCAGCGTGGGGACAGGGACTTCTCGCGGCTACACCTTC. Protein product: CASSVGTGTSRGYTF.

The chain combines TRBV6-6 with TRBJ1-5, with a weak D call TRBD1 (5 bases). The germline V gene has CDR1 MNHNY and CDR2 SVGAGI (reference sequence). Trimming removed 6 bases at V and 8 bases at J, with 20 bases between. This CDR3 spans 15 amino acids. CDR3 sequence: CASSPRAPGGEPQHF. The CDR3 DNA reads TGTGCCAGCAGCCCTCGGGCCCCCGGGGGGGAGCCCCAGCATTTT.

This clonotype was observed a handful of times. The gene calls are TRBV27 and TRBJ2-5; perhaps TRBD1 as D (6 bases). Between the trimmed V and J ends, which lost 6 bases and 1 base, there was a span of 18 bases. The CDR3 is 16 amino acids. Germline CDR1 is MNHEY and CDR2 is SMNVEV (reference sequence). The CDR3: CASSQKIRTVQETQYF. Here the CDR3 DNA reads TGTGCCAGCAGCCAAAAAATAAGGACAGTCCAAGAGACCCAGTACTTC.

This chain connects TRBV20-1 to TRBJ2-1; 9 nucleotides line up with TRBD2. The CDR3 has 15 residues. V shed 5 bases, J shed 2 bases, and the junction held 7 bases outside the gene matches. Germline V gives CDR1 DFQATT, CDR2 SNEGSKA (reference sequence). The CDR3 DNA follows: TGCAGTGCTCCCTTAGCGGGGGCGACCTACAATGAGCAGTTCTTC. Translated, it gives CSAPLAGATYNEQFF.

CDR3: CASSSPEPRHEQFF. CDR3 sequence (DNA): TGTGCCAGCAGCTCGCCGGAGCCGAGGCATGAGCAGTTCTTC. The chain is built from TRBV5-6 and TRBJ2-1; D is ambiguous. The germline CDR1 and CDR2 sequences are SGHDT and YYEEEE. V dropped 3 bases and J dropped 8 bases, with 15 bases sitting between them. This CDR3 has 14 amino acids.

This clonotype appeared a few times. This chain uses TRBV6-2 or TRBV6-3 with TRBJ2-7, with 10 bases lining up with TRBD2. Germline V gene lookup returns CDR1 MNHEY and CDR2 SVGEGT. This CDR3 is 15 amino acids long. Trimming at V came to 2 bases and at J to 4 bases, leaving 5 bases not matched to a gene. The CDR3 coding sequence is TGTGCCAGCAGTTACGAAGCGGGGGGGCCTTACGAGCAGTACTTC. It codes for CASSYEAGGPYEQYF.

This clonotype occurred many times. The rearrangement uses TRBV3-1 and TRBJ2-7, with D maybe TRBD1 (6 bases). From germline, CDR1 is LGHDT and CDR2 YNNKEL (reference sequence). There are 16 residues in the CDR3. V shed 0 bases and J shed 0 bases, with 12 bases lying between them. In nucleotides, the CDR3 is TGTGCCAGCAGCCAAGATGAAAGGGGGAGCTCCTACGAGCAGTACTTC. Its translation: CASSQDERGSSYEQYF.

The chain is built from TRBV21-1 and TRBJ2-3; the D call in the table, TRBD1, was not verified against the DNA. TRBV21-1 is a pseudogene segment. The CDR3 runs to 14 residues. The CDR3 region is CASSDRDHTDTQYF. CDR3 DNA sequence: TGTGCCAGCAGCGACCGGGACCACACAGATACGCAGTATTTT.

This clonotype was seen ten or more times. The V and J genes are TRBV12-3 or TRBV12-4 and TRBJ2-7; TRBD1 is a possible D gene (6 bases). With 6 bases removed from V and 2 bases from J, the gap between germline ends came to 14 bases. This CDR3 has 14 residues. CDR3 nucleotide sequence: TGTGCCAGCAGCCTAAACAGGGTCACCTACGAGCAGTACTTC. Translated, it gives CASSLNRVTYEQYF.

The chain employs TRBV6-2 or TRBV6-3 and TRBJ1-6, with 8 bases identical to TRBD1. V was clipped by 6 bases and J by 7 bases; unmatched bases: 8. From germline, CDR1 is MNHEY and CDR2 SVGEGT. The CDR3 has 15 amino acids. The CDR3 loop is CASSTLGQGNSPLHF. For the CDR3, the DNA is TGTGCCAGCAGCACCCTCGGACAGGGAAATTCACCCCTCCACTTT.